These 9 T cell receptor beta chains originate from one sample sequenced in a study of breast tumors, draining lymph nodes, adjacent tissues. TCRdb recomputed calls from the multiplex PCR reads with MiXCR, one row per CDR3 protein. The table includes over 10,000 distinct CDR3 sequences, under 80% detected once. The sequencing sample was made of tumor-adjacent breast tissue. These receptors came from a female donor with breast cancer. Some clones in this sample may be carry-over from other donors' samples.

By share of the sample, this clonotype is medium-sized. The chain links TRBV7-6 to TRBJ2-1; D unresolved. From germline, CDR1 is SGHVS and CDR2 FNYEAQ. V was cut by 3 bases and J by 0 bases, with 15 bases left in between. This CDR3 is 17 amino acids long. CDR3 protein: CASSFITGDSSYNEQFF. CDR3 nucleotide sequence: TGTGCCAGCAGCTTCATCACCGGCGATAGCTCCTACAATGAGCAGTTCTTC.

This chain links TRBV7-9 with TRBJ2-3; D is possibly TRBD2 (5 bases). Per germline, CDR1 SEHNR and CDR2 FQNEAQ (reference sequence). Trimming pared 1 base from V and 0 bases from J, leaving 14 bases between. The CDR3 covers 17 residues. The CDR3 DNA reads TGTGCCAGCAGCTTAGATTCCAGCGGAGATAGCACAGATACGCAGTATTTT. Translating gives CASSLDSSGDSTDTQYF.

The chain has TRBV11-2 and TRBJ2-7; a weak D match, TRBD1 (6 bases). The V gene lost 4 bases and the J gene lost 6 bases, with 10 bases spanning the gap. Per germline, CDR1 SGHAT and CDR2 FQNNGV. The length of the CDR3 is 12 residues. The CDR3 region is CASSSGHGEQYF. The CDR3 DNA reads as TGTGCCAGCAGCTCGGGACACGGCGAGCAGTACTTC.

The chain links TRBV28 to TRBJ2-7, with D perhaps assigned TRBD1 or TRBD2 (5 bases each). The CDR3 sequence is 13 residues long. Looked up from germline, CDR1 is MDHEN and CDR2 is SYDVKM. Trimming pared 6 bases from V and 1 base from J, leaving 10 bases between. CDR3 DNA: TGTGCCAGCAGCAGGGACCCTTCCTACGAGCAGTACTTC. Translation: CASSRDPSYEQYF.

This clonotype appeared many times. The genes are TRBV6-5 and TRBJ1-3; D perhaps matches TRBD1 (5 bases). The germline V gene encodes CDR1 MNHEY and CDR2 SVGAGI. V was shortened by 2 bases and J by 2 bases, with 7 bases between the two germline ends. The CDR3 loop spans 14 amino acids. The CDR3 loop reads CASSYGRAGNTIYF. The CDR3 DNA reads as TGTGCCAGCAGTTACGGCAGGGCTGGAAACACCATATATTTT.

The genes are TRBV5-1 and TRBJ2-7; D is possibly TRBD1 (7 bases). Trimming cost V 4 bases and J 4 bases, with 18 bases left between them. The CDR3 has 15 residues. Germline CDR1 SGHRS, CDR2 YFSETQ. The CDR3: CASSPRQGGGYEQYF. CDR3 coding DNA: TGCGCCAGCAGCCCTAGACAGGGAGGCGGGTACGAGCAGTACTTC.

This chain joins TRBV2 and TRBJ1-2; a possible D gene is TRBD1 (6 bases). CDR1 is SNHLY and CDR2 is FYNNEI in the germline V gene. The CDR3 loop spans 12 amino acids. V was shortened by 8 bases and J by 8 bases, with 15 bases between the two germline ends. The CDR3 nucleotides are TGTGCCAGCGTTGCAGGGGTGGCGGGCTACACCTTC. This gives the protein CASVAGVAGYTF.

This chain connects TRBV7-6 to TRBJ2-3; D ambiguous. Germline V gene sequence: CDR1 SGHVS, CDR2 FNYEAQ. The CDR3 extends over 17 amino acids. Trimming cost V 0 bases and J 0 bases, with 13 bases left between them. CDR3 sequence: CASSLAVSVSSTDTQYF. For the CDR3, the DNA is TGTGCCAGCAGCTTAGCGGTCTCAGTTAGTAGCACAGATACGCAGTATTTT.

Sample share makes this clonotype medium-sized. This chain links TRBV5-1 with TRBJ2-7, with a possible D match to TRBD1 (5 bases). The CDR3 runs 15 residues. Trimming left V 4 bases short and J 1 base short, with 15 bases between. Germline values: CDR1 SGHRS, CDR2 YFSETQ. CDR3 coding DNA: TGCGCCAGCAGCCCCCGGGCAGGGCGGTCCTACGAGCAGTACTTC. Translating gives CASSPRAGRSYEQYF.